The clone carrying this T cell receptor beta chain was detected ten times or more. The antigen remains undetermined. The record originates from a study of read filtering for tumor transcriptome and immune sequencing. Across the whole study: Per sample, TCR-region reads ranged about 4.05 to 11 million by IR-seq, about 75 to 1273 by RNA-seq.

Every patient had bone marrow sampled while the disease was active. Study-level results: The sorted CD138-negative fraction was a mixed bone marrow immune population, not purified T cells.

Molecular barcoded adaptors covering alpha/delta and beta/gamma chains were used on around 370 ng RNA. TCRdb independently ran MiXCR on the reads; one entry per CDR3 protein. Of tens of thousands of distinct CDR3 sequences in the sample, roughly 13% are singletons; the top ten hold around 7%. Sample: a population of CD138-negative cells sorted from bone marrow. The TCR was taken from a donor at least 40 years old with multiple myeloma.

CDR3 nucleotide sequence: TGTGCCAGCAGTCTGGAGGGAGCGGGGGGCACAGATACGCAGTATTTT. It codes for CASSLEGAGGTDTQYF. This rearrangement joins TRBV6-4 to TRBJ2-3, with TRBD2 matching over 8 bases. With V trimmed by 5 bases and J by 1 base, 8 bases remained unmatched. The CDR3 consists of 16 residues. The germline gives CDR1 MRHNA, CDR2 SNTAGT.